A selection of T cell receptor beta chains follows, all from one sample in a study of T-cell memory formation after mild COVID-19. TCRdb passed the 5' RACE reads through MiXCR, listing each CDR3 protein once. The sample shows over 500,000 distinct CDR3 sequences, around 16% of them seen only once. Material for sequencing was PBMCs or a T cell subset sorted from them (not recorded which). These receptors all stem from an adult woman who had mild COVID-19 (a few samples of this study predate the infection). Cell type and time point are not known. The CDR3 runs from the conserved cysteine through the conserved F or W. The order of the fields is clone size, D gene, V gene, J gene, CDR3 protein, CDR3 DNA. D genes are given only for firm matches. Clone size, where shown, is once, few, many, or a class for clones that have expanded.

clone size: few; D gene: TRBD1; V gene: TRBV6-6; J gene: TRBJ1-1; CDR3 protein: CASSDGQGESTEAFF; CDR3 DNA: TGTGCCAGCAGTGACGGACAGGGCGAGTCTACTGAAGCTTTCTTT
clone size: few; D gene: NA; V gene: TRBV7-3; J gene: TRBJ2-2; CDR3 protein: CASSLIGQFTGELFF; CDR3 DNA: TGTGCCAGCAGCTTAATCGGACAGTTCACCGGGGAGCTGTTTTTT
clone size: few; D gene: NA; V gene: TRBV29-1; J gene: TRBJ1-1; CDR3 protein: CSAGQNTEAFF; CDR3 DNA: TGCAGCGCGGGACAGAACACTGAAGCTTTCTTT
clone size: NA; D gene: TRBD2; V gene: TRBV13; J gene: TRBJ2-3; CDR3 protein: CASSLTFSGLTDTQYF; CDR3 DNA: TGTGCCAGCAGCTTAACCTTTAGCGGGCTCACAGATACGCAGTATTTT
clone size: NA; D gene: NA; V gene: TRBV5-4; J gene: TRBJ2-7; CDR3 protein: CASSPKGSLYEQYF; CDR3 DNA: TGTGCCAGCAGCCCCAAAGGAAGCCTGTACGAGCAGTACTTC
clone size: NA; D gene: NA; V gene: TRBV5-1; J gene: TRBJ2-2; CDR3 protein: CASSFAGQNTGELFF; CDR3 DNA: TGCGCCAGCAGCTTCGCGGGGCAGAACACCGGGGAGCTGTTTTTT
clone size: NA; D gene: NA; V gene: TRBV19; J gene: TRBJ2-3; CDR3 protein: CASSIGVSTQYF; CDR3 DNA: TGTGCCAGTAGTATCGGGGTTTCTACGCAGTATTTT
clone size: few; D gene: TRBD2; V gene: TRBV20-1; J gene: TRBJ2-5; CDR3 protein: CSARGTSRETQYF; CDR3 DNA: TGCAGTGCTAGGGGGACTAGCCGAGAGACCCAGTACTTC
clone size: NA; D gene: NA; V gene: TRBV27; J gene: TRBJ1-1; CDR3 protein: CASSLRGGNEAFF; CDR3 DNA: TGTGCCAGCAGTCTGAGGGGGGGCAATGAAGCTTTCTTT
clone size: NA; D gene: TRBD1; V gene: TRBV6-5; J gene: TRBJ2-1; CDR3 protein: CASSYSMTGQATYNEQFF; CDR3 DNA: TGTGCCAGCAGTTACTCGATGACGGGACAGGCAACATACAATGAGCAGTTCTTC
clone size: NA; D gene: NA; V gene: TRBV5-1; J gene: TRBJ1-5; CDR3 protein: CASSVDLSNQPQHF; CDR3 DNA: TGCGCCAGCAGCGTGGACCTTAGCAATCAGCCCCAGCATTTT
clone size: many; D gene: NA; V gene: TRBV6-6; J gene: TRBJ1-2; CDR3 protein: CASSYSNLGPNYGYTF; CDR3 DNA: TGTGCCAGCAGTTACTCGAATTTAGGCCCTAACTATGGCTACACCTTC
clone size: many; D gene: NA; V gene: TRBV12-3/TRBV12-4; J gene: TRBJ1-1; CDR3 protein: CASSLRGRNTEAFF; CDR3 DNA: TGTGCCAGCAGCTTGCGGGGACGGAACACTGAAGCTTTCTTT
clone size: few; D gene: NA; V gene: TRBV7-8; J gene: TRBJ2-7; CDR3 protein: CASSLSWDGSYEQYF; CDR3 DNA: TGTGCCAGCAGCTTATCCTGGGACGGCTCCTACGAGCAGTACTTC
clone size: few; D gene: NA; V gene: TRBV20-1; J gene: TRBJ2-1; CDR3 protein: CSARKSGGAYNEQFF; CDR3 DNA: TGCAGTGCTAGAAAGAGCGGAGGGGCCTACAATGAGCAGTTCTTC
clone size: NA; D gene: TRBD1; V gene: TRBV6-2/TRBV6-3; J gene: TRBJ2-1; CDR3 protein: CASFEGAAYNEQFF; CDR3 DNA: TGTGCCAGTTTTGAGGGGGCCGCCTACAATGAGCAGTTCTTC
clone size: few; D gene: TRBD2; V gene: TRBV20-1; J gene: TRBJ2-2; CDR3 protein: CSAHTSGRGTGELFF; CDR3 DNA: TGCAGTGCACATACTAGCGGGAGGGGGACCGGGGAGCTGTTTTTT
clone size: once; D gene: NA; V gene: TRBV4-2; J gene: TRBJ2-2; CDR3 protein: CASTGPGELFF; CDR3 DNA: TGTGCCAGCACAGGCCCCGGGGAGCTGTTTTTT
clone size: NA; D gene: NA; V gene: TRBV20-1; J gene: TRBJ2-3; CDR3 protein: CSAKQIRGTSTDTQYF; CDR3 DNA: TGCAGTGCTAAACAGATCAGGGGGACTAGCACAGATACGCAGTATTTT
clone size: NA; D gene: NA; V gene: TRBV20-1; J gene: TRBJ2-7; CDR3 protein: CSARGEGAQSYEQYF; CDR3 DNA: TGCAGTGCTAGAGGGGAGGGGGCGCAGTCCTACGAGCAGTACTTC
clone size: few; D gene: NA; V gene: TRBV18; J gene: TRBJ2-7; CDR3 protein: CATSGDHYYEQYF; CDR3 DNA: TGTGCCACCTCGGGGGACCACTACTACGAGCAGTACTTC
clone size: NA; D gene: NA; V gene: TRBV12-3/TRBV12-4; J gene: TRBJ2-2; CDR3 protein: CASSPVSGANTGELFF; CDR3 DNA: TGTGCCAGCAGTCCGGTTTCCGGGGCTAACACCGGGGAGCTGTTTTTT
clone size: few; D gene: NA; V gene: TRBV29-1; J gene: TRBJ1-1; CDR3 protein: CSADGGEAFF; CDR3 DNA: TGCAGCGCCGACGGAGGTGAAGCTTTCTTT
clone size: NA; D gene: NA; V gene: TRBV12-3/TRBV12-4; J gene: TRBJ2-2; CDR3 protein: CASSVLLRRGPNTGELFF; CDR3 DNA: TGTGCCAGCAGCGTACTACTTCGACGGGGGCCGAACACCGGGGAGCTGTTTTTT